This TCR beta chain was recorded in a study of blood T cells in healthy people across ages (dated by TCRdb to the mid-2010s). About the study as a whole: In model experiments, roughly one uniquely barcoded TCR beta cDNA molecule per two T cells was captured by template switching. Age-related changes in TCR beta repertoire diversity were measured in the study by deep sequencing normalized with unique cDNA molecular identifiers. Four age groups were formed from the donors: young (average around 15 years), middle-aged (around 41), aged (approximately 60) and long-lived (less than 85). The study analyzed two additional independent replicas of 1 million unique cDNA reads from the same blood draw for two donors, one aged 18 to 30 and one aged 80 or older.

Overall study outcomes, separate from this receptor: Compared with the aged group, the long-lived group had more naive CD4+ T cells, fewer expanded clones and increased TCR diversity, suggesting age selection. Estimates of total diversity from one million sequenced T cells were regarded as lower bounds and underestimates. Donor CMV infection status was unknown, potentially confounding age-related changes in expanded clonotypes. As age increased, observed TCR beta diversity per million T cells dropped in a roughly linear way, and a significant reduction was already evident by age about 40. Because profiling used bulk unsorted PBMCs, naive and antigen-experienced compartments could not be compared conclusively. The percentage of naive T cells measured by flow cytometry correlated strongly with observed TCR beta diversity.

The library was obtained by 5' RACE. TCRdb names Illumina HiSeq 2500 as the instrument used. A second roughly 6 to 11 cycle PCR used a sample-barcoded 5' primer and a J-beta primer mix. A unique molecular identifier was introduced onto each TCR beta cDNA molecule by a template-switch 5' adaptor carrying 12 random nucleotides. Each sample yielded at least 2.5 million CDR3-containing paired-end reads. First-strand cDNA synthesis was performed from all RNA using the Mint cDNA synthesis kit, with priming by a TRBC-specific oligonucleotide. Following uracil-DNA glycosylase treatment, a first 18-cycle PCR with universal primers M1SS and BC2_uni_R was performed on all cDNA. As for how the authors treated the data: Normalization of each sample was performed by random selection of 1 million high-quality reads, each carrying a distinct molecular identifier. Reads with shared molecular identifiers were discarded instead of being binned into consensus sequences. CDR3 identification, clonotype clustering and error correction used MiTCR with a Q25 quality threshold and the strictest error-elimination algorithm. A nonparametric unseen species model with Euler transformation was used to estimate a lower bound on total TCR beta diversity. TCRdb trimmed the raw reads at Q25, called clones with MiXCR and kept productive beta chains. Merged by CDR3 protein, the rows form single entries marked with the most common genes and DNA. TCRdb assigned the V and J calls; the authors' analysis was not used. The sample table contains roughly 700,000 distinct CDR3 sequences; only one count was recorded for 20% to 25% of them. More than 8.5% of the sample belongs to the ten largest clones.

On this clonotype itself: The antigen this receptor binds is unknown. Per-nucleotide qualities are absent, and no much larger clonotype sits a single base away.

The 40 or so donors, aged about 6 to 95 years, were systemically healthy Caucasian individuals from Russia. Each donor gave around 9 milliliters of peripheral blood, collected into EDTA-treated Vacutainer tubes. PBMCs were isolated by Ficoll-Paque density-gradient centrifugation, with at least 6 million obtained per sample. Trizol reagent was used to extract total RNA from PBMCs, with at least 6 micrograms per sample. For every donor, flow cytometry on a PBMC aliquot measured the percentage of naive CD45RAhigh/CD27high T cells. This sample also belongs to another study, concerning T cells of mothers and their children. Per that second paper: The donors were nine systemically healthy Caucasian individuals, made up of three mothers and their six children. cDNA synthesis consumed the entire amount of extracted RNA, loaded at about 1.5 ug RNA in each 15 ul reaction. Sample barcodes and 2-4 random nucleotides were added via the M1S primer in the second PCR. Over 8 million TCR beta CDR3 reads came from each mother, compared with 3.3 million or so reads from each child. TCR recombination output is similarly shaped by thymic selection in related and unrelated pairs, with a minor effect exerted by inherited differences. Related mother-child pairs always showed normalized repertoire overlap that was slightly higher than in unrelated mother-child pairs, though the difference was never significant. With a sensitivity of approximately 92 clones per million clonotypes, no persistent microchimeric T cell clones were detected. Deep NGS was used in the study to compare the TCR beta repertoires of mothers and children and to look for features that separate related mother-child pairs from unrelated individuals. On average, the children were roughly 11 +/- 4 years old, while the mothers were approximately 40 +/- 4 years old. Libraries were sequenced on Illumina HiSeq 2000 with 100+100 nt paired-end reads after adapter ligation with NEBNext reagents. Mother and child libraries were prepared a month apart and sequenced in separate runs to prevent cross-contamination. For each donor, between roughly 450,000 and 2,100,000 distinct TCR beta clonotypes were identified. Naive TCR beta clonotypes were estimated from low-frequency clonotypes matched to each donor's FACS-determined naive share, without sorting.

This TCR derives from a boy between 5 and 17 years old in good health. Sequencing input: blood.

The CDR3 in this case is CASSQDYGGLAGEQYF. DNA sequence: TGCGCCAGCAGCCAAGATTACGGGGGACTAGCGGGCGAGCAGTACTTC. This chain is built from TRBV4-1 and TRBJ2-7; 12 nucleotides in the junction match TRBD2. Reading from cysteine to phenylalanine, the CDR3 counts 16 amino acids. Left in the record is the CDR3 DNA by itself, 48 bases read in frame from the first base. As encoded in the germline V gene, CDR1 is MGHRA while CDR2 is YSYEKL. Clipping removes 0 bases from V and 6 bases from J, with 6 as the unmatched junction base count.